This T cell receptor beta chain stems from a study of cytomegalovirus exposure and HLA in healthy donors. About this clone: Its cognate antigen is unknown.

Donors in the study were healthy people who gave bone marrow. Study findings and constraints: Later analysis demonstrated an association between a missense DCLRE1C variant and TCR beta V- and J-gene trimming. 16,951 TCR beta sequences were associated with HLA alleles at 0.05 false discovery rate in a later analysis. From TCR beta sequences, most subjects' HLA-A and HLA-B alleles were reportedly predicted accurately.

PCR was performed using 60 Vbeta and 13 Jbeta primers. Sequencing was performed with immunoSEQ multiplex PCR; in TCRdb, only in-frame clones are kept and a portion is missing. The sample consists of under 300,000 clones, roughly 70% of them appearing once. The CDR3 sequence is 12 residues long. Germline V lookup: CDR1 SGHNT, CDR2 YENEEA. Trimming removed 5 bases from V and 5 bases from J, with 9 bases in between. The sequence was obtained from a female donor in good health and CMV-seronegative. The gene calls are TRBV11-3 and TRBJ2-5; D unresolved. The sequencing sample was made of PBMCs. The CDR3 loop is CASSAARETQYF. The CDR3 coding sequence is TGTGCCAGCAGCGCGGCTCGGGAGACCCAGTACTTC.